The clone carrying this TCR beta chain was counted only a few times. Antigen specificity is unknown. V shed 5 bases and J shed 6 bases, with 25 bases lying between them. Looked up from germline, CDR1 is MNHEY and CDR2 is SMNVEV (reference sequence). The CDR3 sequence is 18 residues long. TCRdb re-analysed the 5' RACE reads in MiXCR, keeping a single row per CDR3 protein. Of some 700,000 distinct CDR3 sequences listed, around 17% are singletons. The sample comes from a study of CD8 T cells in ankylosing spondylitis. Study results and caveats: It appeared that ankylosing spondylitis blood was characterized by a TCR beta motif of about eight highly homologous variants.

The TCR originated in a male donor with ankylosing spondylitis. Sequencing used blood, either unsorted or a sorted T cell fraction (not recorded which). The chain uses TRBV27 and TRBJ2-2; maybe TRBD1 (6 bases). The DNA for the CDR3 is TGTGCCAGCAGTCCCTATCCCCCGGGACAAGTCGAGGCCGGGGAGCTGTTTTTT. This codes for CASSPYPPGQVEAGELFF.